These 2 T cell receptor beta chains were all obtained from the same sample, sequenced in a study of diagnostic markers for celiac disease. TCRdb re-analyzed the reads; it lists each CDR3 protein once, without DNA. The table lists thousands of distinct CDR3 sequences. The sequencing sample was made of either unsorted cells or a sorted T cell fraction (not recorded which). All receptors derive from a human donor. This table probably holds off-target reads from a library built for another chain.

The chain links TRBV27 to TRBJ2-6; TCRdb gives TRBD2 as the D gene, but with no DNA this cannot be confirmed. Germline V lookup: CDR1 MNHEY, CDR2 SMNVEV (reference sequence). This CDR3 is built from 17 residues. CDR3 protein: CASSLAGHDSGANVLTF.

This clonotype is labeled medium-sized based on frequency. The rearrangement uses TRBV5-5 and TRBJ1-1. The CDR3 contains 12 residues. Germline CDR1 and CDR2: SGHKS and YYEKEE (reference sequence). The CDR3 here is CASYWGNTEAFF. Complete variable domain (other parts from reference TRBV5-5 and TRBJ1-1): DAGVTQSPTHLIKTRGQQVTLRCSPISGHKSVSWYQQVLGQGPQFIFQYYEKEERGRGNFPDRFSARQFPNYSSELNVNALLLGDSALYLCASYWGNTEAFFGQGTRLTVV.